The 31 T cell receptor beta chains given below trace back to one sample, sequenced in a study of blood T cell repertoires in COVID-19. Libraries were prepared by immunoSEQ multiplex PCR; TCRdb keeps only in-frame clonotypes and omits some of them. The sample records some 130,000 clones, 88% being singletons. Sequenced material: peripheral blood. Receptor source: a man in his 70s with active COVID-19.

This chain uses TRBV7-2 with TRBJ2-7, with 13 positions matching TRBD2. The CDR3 contains 16 residues. Germline values: CDR1 SGHTA, CDR2 FQGNSA. Unmatched junction bases numbered 9, after V lost 5 bases and J lost 5 bases. The CDR3 region has the DNA TGTGCCAGCAGCCGGACTAGCGGGAGTGGGGGGAACGAGCAGTACTTC. Translating it yields CASSRTSGSGGNEQYF.

In this sample, this clone turned up once. The DNA for the CDR3 is TGTGCCAGCTCACAGGGGGTTAATGAAAAACTGTTTTTT. Protein sequence: CASSQGVNEKLFF. The chain carries TRBV18 and TRBJ1-4; D perhaps matches TRBD1 (6 bases). The CDR3 is made up of 13 amino acids. Germline CDR1 reads KGHSH; CDR2 reads LQKENI. V was trimmed by 4 bases and J by 4 bases, leaving 7 bases between them. The variable domain in full, completed from reference TRBV18 and TRBJ1-4, reads NAGVMQNPRHLVRRRGQEARLRCSPMKGHSHVYWYRQLPEEGLKFMVYLQKENIIDESGMPKERFSAEFPKEGPSILRIQQVVRGDSAAYFCASSQGVNEKLFFGSGTQLSVL.

The J gene is TRBJ1-6, the V gene TRBV7-9; D remains unclear. Per germline, CDR1 SEHNR and CDR2 FQNEAQ (reference sequence). The V and J ends lost 4 bases and 11 bases respectively, with 12 bases between them. The CDR3 extends over 13 amino acids. CDR3 sequence (DNA): TGTGCCAGCAGCTCCTTGCGCAGGCCACCCCTCCACTTT. It yields the protein CASSSLRRPPLHF.

The chain is built from TRBV11-3 and TRBJ2-1; D remains unclear. The CDR3 totals 12 residues. Trimming took 5 bases from V and 5 from J, leaving 7 bases between them. CDR1 is SGHNT, CDR2 YENEEA, per germline. CDR3 in DNA: TGTGCCAGCAGCAAGCCTGACAATGAGCAGTTCTTC. This codes for CASSKPDNEQFF. Drawing the rest from reference TRBV11-3 and TRBJ2-1, the complete variable domain is EAGVVQSPRYKIIEKKQPVAFWCNPISGHNTLYWYLQNLGQGPELLIRYENEEAVDDSQLPKDRFSAERLKGVDSTLKIQPAELGDSAVYLCASSKPDNEQFFGPGTRLTVL.

The chain links TRBV15 to TRBJ2-7; no firm D call. The germline V gene has CDR1 LNHNV and CDR2 YYDKDF (reference sequence). V lost 2 bases and J 2 bases, leaving 7 bases between the germline ends. CDR3 length: 13 amino acids. The CDR3 region has the DNA TGTGCCACCAGCAGACAGGCGACCTACGAGCAGTACTTC. It yields the protein CATSRQATYEQYF.

This rearrangement joins TRBV28 to TRBJ1-5; 7 bases are shared with TRBD1. V lost 4 bases, J lost 7 bases, and 4 bases stayed unmatched. The CDR3 is 13 amino acids. CDR1 and CDR2 from the germline V gene are MDHEN and SYDVKM. The CDR3 bases are TGTGCCAGCAGTTCGACAGGGCAACAGCCCCAGCATTTT. Protein sequence: CASSSTGQQPQHF.

The rearrangement joins TRBV15 to TRBJ2-7; TRBD2 matches at 7 bases. Germline V gene sequence: CDR1 LNHNV, CDR2 YYDKDF (reference sequence). The junction had 8 bases not matched to a gene; V was cut back by 8 bases and J by 4 bases. This CDR3 contains 13 residues. CDR3 amino acids: CATGRAKGYEQYF. CDR3 nucleotides: TGTGCCACCGGGAGGGCCAAGGGTTACGAGCAGTACTTC.

CDR3 region: CASSLYLARGDTQYF. The CDR3, as DNA: TGTGCCAGCAGCTTATATCTAGCCAGGGGAGATACGCAGTATTTT. This sequence joins TRBV11-2 and TRBJ2-3; TRBD1 is a possible D gene (6 bases). Looked up from germline, CDR1 is SGHAT and CDR2 is FQNNGV. V lost 2 bases, J lost 5 bases, and 14 bases lay in between. This CDR3 spans 15 amino acids.

The rearrangement uses TRBV3-1 (or the pseudogene TRBV3-2) and TRBJ2-2; no definite D call. The CDR3 has 14 amino acids. Germline V lookup: CDR1 LGHDT, CDR2 YNNKEL (reference sequence). The V and J ends lost 4 bases and 0 bases respectively, with 6 bases between them. The CDR3 region is CASSLRANTGELFF. For the CDR3, the DNA is TGTGCCAGCAGCCTCCGGGCGAACACCGGGGAGCTGTTTTTT.

This clone has a handful of counts. The chain recombines TRBV2 with TRBJ2-7; D gene unclear. This CDR3 is 12 amino acids long. Trimming removed 4 bases from V and 3 bases from J, with 7 bases in between. The germline V gene has CDR1 SNHLY and CDR2 FYNNEI. CDR3 sequence reads: CASSVRSYEQYF. DNA for the CDR3: TGTGCCAGCAGTGTCCGGAGCTACGAGCAGTACTTC.

CDR3 coding DNA: TGTGCCAGCAACCGACCTGGGCGGGAGGGACCAGAGACCCAGTACTTC. Translation: CASNRPGREGPETQYF. This chain links TRBV28 with TRBJ2-5; 9 positions agree with TRBD2. Unmatched junction bases numbered 13, after V lost 7 bases and J lost 4 bases. CDR3 length: 16 residues. Germline V gives CDR1 MDHEN, CDR2 SYDVKM.

The rearrangement links TRBV5-1 to TRBJ2-7; 9 bases are shared with TRBD2. The length of the CDR3 is 15 residues. The V segment lost 8 bases and the J segment 1 base; nucleotides outside the gene matches: 10. The germline CDR1 and CDR2 sequences are SGHRS and YFSETQ. The CDR3 here is CARSPRRGGSYEQYF. The CDR3 DNA is TGCGCCAGGAGTCCCCGGCGGGGGGGTTCCTACGAGCAGTACTTC.

The chain uses TRBV7-9 and TRBJ2-2; D is undetermined. The CDR3 totals 16 residues. From germline, CDR1 is SEHNR and CDR2 FQNEAQ (reference sequence). Deletions cut 5 bases from V and 3 bases from J, with 16 bases between. In DNA, the CDR3 is TGTGCCAGCAGCCTCGTCCCATCCCTACACACCGGGGAGCTGTTTTTT. Translating gives CASSLVPSLHTGELFF. Looking up the rest from reference TRBV7-9 and TRBJ2-2 gives the full variable domain: DTGVSQNPRHKITKRGQNVTFRCDPISEHNRLYWYRQTLGQGPEFLTYFQNEAQLEKSRLLSDRFSAERPKGSFSTLEIQRTEQGDSAMYLCASSLVPSLHTGELFFGEGSRLTVL.

J is TRBJ1-1 and V is TRBV5-1; D not resolved. The CDR3 is 13 amino acids. Trimming took 6 bases from V and 1 from J, leaving 10 bases between them. Germline CDR1 SGHRS, CDR2 YFSETQ. The CDR3 spells CASKSVANTEAFF. Here the CDR3 DNA reads TGCGCCAGCAAGTCGGTTGCGAACACTGAAGCTTTCTTT. Full variable domain (rest looked up from reference TRBV5-1 and TRBJ1-1): KAGVTQTPRYLIKTRGQQVTLSCSPISGHRSVSWYQQTPGQGLQFLFEYFSETQRNKGNFPGRFSGRQFSNSRSEMNVSTLELGDSALYLCASKSVANTEAFFGQGTRLTVV.

This chain links TRBV28 with TRBJ1-4; D ambiguous. V lost 5 bases, J lost 7 bases, and 20 bases lay in between. The length of the CDR3 is 16 residues. Germline-derived CDR1 and CDR2 are MDHEN and SYDVKM. DNA for the CDR3: TGTGCCAGCAGTCCTCTCTTTGGAGGCTGGGGTGAAAAACTGTTTTTT. It encodes CASSPLFGGWGEKLFF. The full variable domain, its missing parts supplied by reference TRBV28 and TRBJ1-4, is DVKVTQSSRYLVKRTGEKVFLECVQDMDHENMFWYRQDPGLGLRLIYFSYDVKMKEKGDIPEGYSVSREKKERFSLILESASTNQTSMYLCASSPLFGGWGEKLFFGSGTQLSVL.

The chain uses TRBV19 and TRBJ1-5; 8 bases are a match to TRBD1. V lost 6 bases to trimming and J lost 3 bases; unmatched junction nucleotides: 4. The CDR3 has 14 amino acids. In germline, CDR1 is LNHDA, CDR2 SQIVND (reference sequence). The CDR3 sequence: CASSPTGVNQPQHF. In DNA, the CDR3 is TGTGCCAGTAGCCCGACAGGGGTCAATCAGCCCCAGCATTTT.

The V call is TRBV5-6, the J call TRBJ2-2, with TRBD1 as a possible D gene (6 bases). Trimming stripped 4 bases from V and 4 bases from J, with 20 bases between. Germline loops: CDR1 SGHDT, CDR2 YYEEEE. This CDR3 region has 17 residues. CDR3: CASSLRTRGSGTGELFF. The CDR3 nucleotides are TGTGCCAGCAGCCTAAGAACTAGGGGGTCGGGCACCGGGGAGCTGTTTTTT.

J is TRBJ1-5 and V is TRBV6-2 or TRBV6-3, with a tentative D call TRBD1 (5 bases). This CDR3 comprises 15 residues. V shed 5 bases and J shed 5 bases, with 16 bases lying between them. Per germline, CDR1 MNHEY and CDR2 SVGEGT. Written as DNA, the CDR3 is TGTGCCAGCAGTCCCCCGACAGAACTCTATCAGCCCCAGCATTTT. Its protein product is CASSPPTELYQPQHF.

The gene calls are TRBV7-2 and TRBJ2-1, with 10 bases that match TRBD1. J gave up 4 bases and V 0 bases, and 9 bases lay outside the gene matches. CDR3 size: 18 residues. Per the germline V gene, CDR1 is SGHTA and CDR2 is FQGNSA. The CDR3 nucleotides read TGTGCCAGCAGCTTAGCCCGGACAGGGGGAGGGGGGTACAATGAGCAGTTCTTC. Its translation: CASSLARTGGGGYNEQFF.

This clone is a singleton in its sample. The gene calls are TRBV3-1 (or the pseudogene TRBV3-2) and TRBJ2-7; TRBD1 might be the D (6 bases). V lost 0 bases to trimming and J lost 3 bases, with 15 bases between them. The CDR3 is 16 residues long. Germline assignment: CDR1 LGHDT and CDR2 YNNKEL (reference sequence). Written as DNA, the CDR3 is TGTGCCAGCAGCCAAGACCCGACAGGTACCTTCTACGAGCAGTACTTC. Its protein is CASSQDPTGTFYEQYF.

The J gene is TRBJ2-1, the V gene TRBV3-1 (or the pseudogene TRBV3-2); 8 bases are a match to TRBD2. CDR1 and CDR2 (germline): LGHDT, YNNKEL (reference sequence). The trim removed 4 bases at V and 7 bases at J, leaving 6 bases unmatched. This CDR3 contains 14 residues. In DNA form, the CDR3 reads TGTGCCAGCAGCCCCGGACTAGCAGGGAATGAGCAGTTCTTC. It translates to CASSPGLAGNEQFF.

The rearrangement links TRBV3-1 (or the pseudogene TRBV3-2) to TRBJ2-1; no firm D call. Germline assignment: CDR1 LGHDT and CDR2 YNNKEL (reference sequence). V lost 3 bases, J lost 0 bases, and 12 bases lay in between. The CDR3 sequence is 16 residues long. Here the CDR3 DNA reads TGTGCCAGCAGCCATGACTTGGTCAGCTCCTACAATGAGCAGTTCTTC. Translating gives CASSHDLVSSYNEQFF.

CDR3 DNA: TGTGCCAGCAGTGAAAGCTTTAAGTACAATGAGCAGTTCTTC. This gives the protein CASSESFKYNEQFF. J is TRBJ2-1 and V is TRBV6-1; D is undetermined. V dropped 2 bases and J dropped 4 bases, with 9 bases sitting between them. Germline assignment: CDR1 MNHNS and CDR2 SASEGT. CDR3 length: 14 amino acids.

A few counts support this clone. This sequence joins TRBV5-4 and TRBJ2-7, with 8 positions matching TRBD1. The CDR3 loop spans 14 amino acids. J gave up 3 bases and V 4 bases, and 6 bases lay outside the gene matches. The germline gives CDR1 SGHNT, CDR2 YYREEE (reference sequence). Here the CDR3 reads CASSKGQDNYEQYF. CDR3 bases: TGTGCCAGCAGCAAGGGACAGGATAACTACGAGCAGTACTTC.

A single count supports this clone. The gene calls are TRBV10-3 and TRBJ1-3; tentatively, D is TRBD1 (6 bases). CDR1 is ENHRY, CDR2 SYGVKD, per germline. The CDR3 is made up of 15 amino acids. The ends were cut back, 10 bases at V and 0 bases at J, with 16 bases in the middle. CDR3 in amino acids: CATQRTANSGNTIYF. CDR3 DNA: TGTGCCACCCAGAGGACAGCTAACTCTGGAAACACCATATATTTT.

Note on this clone: Other DNA sequences in the same sample also yield this CDR3. The genes are TRBV9 and TRBJ2-5; tentative D call: TRBD2 (6 bases). Germline lookup yields CDR1 SGDLS and CDR2 YYNGEE. V was cut by 0 bases and J by 7 bases, with 7 bases left in between. CDR3 size: 12 residues. Here the CDR3 reads CASSVVGGTQYF. CDR3 bases: TGTGCCAGCAGCGTAGTGGGGGGGACCCAGTACTTC.

The chain uses TRBV7-3 and TRBJ2-1; the D gene is possibly TRBD1 (5 bases). The germline V gene has CDR1 SGHTA and CDR2 FQGTGA. Trimming pared 0 bases from V and 9 bases from J, leaving 15 bases between. This CDR3 is 15 amino acids long. The CDR3 coding sequence is TGTGCCAGCAGCTTAACGGTGGCAGGGTTCAGTGAGCAGTTCTTC. Protein: CASSLTVAGFSEQFF.

This chain uses TRBV4-3 with TRBJ2-3; tentatively, D is TRBD1 (5 bases). V lost 0 bases and J lost 4, with 11 bases in between. Germline assignment: CDR1 LGHNA and CDR2 YSLEER. This CDR3 has 15 amino acids. CDR3 residues: CASSQEGWGADTQYF. The DNA of the CDR3 is TGCGCCAGCAGCCAAGAGGGCTGGGGCGCAGATACGCAGTATTTT.

A single count supports this clone. The chain uses TRBV6-2 or TRBV6-3 and TRBJ1-1, with 7 bases fitting TRBD1. From germline, CDR1 is MNHEY and CDR2 SVGEGT. The CDR3 is 13 residues long. Trimming removed 4 bases from V and 5 bases from J; junction bases left unmatched: 4. The CDR3 DNA follows: TGTGCCAGCAGTTTCCCAGGGGGGACTGAAGCTTTCTTT. Translation: CASSFPGGTEAFF.

This clone was picked up a small number of times. The V call is TRBV27, the J call TRBJ1-5; a possible D gene is TRBD1 (6 bases). The ends were cut back, 5 bases at V and 5 bases at J, with 16 bases in the middle. Germline values: CDR1 MNHEY, CDR2 SMNVEV (reference sequence). CDR3 size: 15 residues. For the CDR3, the DNA is TGTGCCAGCAGTCCAGGGACACCTCACGATCAGCCCCAGCATTTT. Its translation: CASSPGTPHDQPQHF.

This sequence joins TRBV4-1 and TRBJ2-7, with 9 bases lining up with TRBD1. V lost 1 base, J lost 6 bases, and 7 bases stayed unmatched. CDR1 and CDR2 (germline): MGHRA, YSYEKL. The CDR3 runs to 15 residues. Here the CDR3 reads CASSQGGQGFGEQYF. The CDR3 DNA follows: TGCGCCAGCAGCCAAGGGGGACAGGGATTCGGCGAGCAGTACTTC.